This is a list of T cell receptor beta chains from one sample in a study of tumor and adjacent non-tumor tissue in lung cancer. From the multiplex PCR reads, TCRdb called clonotypes with MiXCR, one entry per CDR3 protein. Of almost 75,000 distinct CDR3 sequences listed, around 70% are singletons. Input material: distant non-tumor lung tissue. All receptors come from a woman aged 50 to 60 with non-small cell lung cancer. Each CDR3 is given with its conserved first and last residue. D genes are given only for firm matches. Rows may omit the clone size; those that give it use once, few, many or a size class.

. | . | TRBJ1-3 | TRBV10-3 | CAIIESNGGSAGNTIYF | TGTGCCATCATTGAGTCGAACGGGGGATCAGCAGGAAACACCATATATTTT
few | TRBD1 | TRBJ2-7 | TRBV11-2 | CASSIGTGVTYEQYF | TGTGCTAGCAGCATTGGGACAGGGGTTACCTACGAGCAGTACTTC
. | . | TRBJ1-1 | TRBV28 | CASSSYRLAFF | TGTGCCAGCAGTTCTTACAGGTTGGCTTTCTTT
. | . | TRBJ2-7 | TRBV20-1 | CSASREDTGYKQYF | TGCAGTGCTAGCCGAGAAGACACGGGCTACAAACAGTACTTT
. | . | TRBJ2-1 | TRBV10-2 | CAGRQWNYSEQFF | TGCGCCGGCAGACAGTGGAACTACAGTGAGCAGTTCTTC
few | . | TRBJ2-3 | TRBV24-1 | CATSDRSSTDTQYF | TGTGCCACCAGTGATCGTTCTAGCACAGATACGCAGTATTTT
once | . | TRBJ2-7 | TRBV20-1 | CSARRVGDEQYF | TGCAGTGCTAGAAGGGTTGGGGACGAGCAATACTTC
. | TRBD1 | TRBJ2-3 | TRBV28 | CASSSGQRTDTQYF | TGTGCCAGCAGTTCGGGACAGCGGACAGATACGCAGTATTTT
. | . | TRBJ1-4 | TRBV4-1 | CTSSLVSGKEKLFF | TGCACCAGCAGCCTTGTGTCAGGGAAGGAAAAACTGTTTTTT
many | . | TRBJ1-5 | TRBV6-2/TRBV6-3 | CASGDIRLSNQPQHF | TGTGCCAGCGGCGACATCAGACTTAGCAATCAGCCCCAGCATTTT
many | TRBD2 | TRBJ2-7 | TRBV20-1 | CSAVLRLAGVEQYF | TGCAGTGCTGTACTAAGACTAGCGGGAGTCGAGCAGTACTTC
. | TRBD2 | TRBJ2-1 | TRBV11-2 | CTSSLMTGTSGPEQSF | TGTACCAGCAGCCTAATGACTGGGACTAGCGGACCAGAACAGTCCTTC
once | TRBD1 | TRBJ1-2 | TRBV6-2/TRBV6-3 | CPNSRGQGQDGYTF | TGTCCCAACAGCCGCGGACAGGGACAGGATGGCTACACCTTC
. | . | TRBJ2-7 | TRBV11-2 | CASSPFSIGVPYEHYF | TGTGCCAGCAGCCCCTTCTCTATCGGAGTTCCCTACGAGCACTACTTC
. | . | TRBJ2-5 | TRBV6-1 | CASSEQCTSREAQYF | TGTGCCAGCAGTGAACAATGTACTAGCAGAGAGGCCCAGTACTTC
. | . | TRBJ1-5 | TRBV5-1 | CASSLGAGNSNQPQHF | TGCGCCAGCAGCTTGGGGGCGGGTAATAGCAATCAGCCCCAGCATTTT
. | . | TRBJ2-7 | TRBV11-2 | CASSLAAGHEQYF | TGTGCGAGCAGCTTAGCGGCCGGGCACGAGCAGTACTTC
few | TRBD2 | TRBJ2-1 | TRBV6-1 | CASRRRESLGLSNEQFF | TGTGCCAGCAGACGGCGGGAGAGTTTGGGGCTTTCCAATGAGCAGTTCTTC
. | . | TRBJ1-6 | TRBV10-2 | CASTEGTISSYNSSLHF | TGCGCCAGCACTGAAGGCACCATCAGCTCCTATAATTCATCCCTCCACTTC
few | . | TRBJ1-1 | TRBV5-1 | CASSLQGGDTEAFF | TGCGCCAGCAGCTTACAGGGAGGAGACACTGAAGCTTTCTTT
many | . | TRBJ1-1 | TRBV20-1 | CSARAGARGNTEAFF | TGCAGTGCTAGAGCGGGGGCCAGGGGGAACACTGAAGCTTTCTTT
. | TRBD2 | TRBJ2-1 | TRBV4-3 | CAGSQEYTSGRISGFF | TGCGCCGGTAGCCAAGAATACACTAGCGGGAGGATTAGCGGATTCTTC
many | TRBD2 | TRBJ2-1 | TRBV10-3 | CAIDAGGRTNEQFF | TGTGCCATCGACGCGGGAGGGCGCACGAATGAGCAGTTCTTC
. | . | TRBJ2-6 | TRBV28 | CASSLWRGTGSGANVLTF | TGTGCCAGCAGTTTATGGAGGGGGACCGGGTCTGGCGCCAACGTCCTGACTTTC
. | . | TRBJ1-4 | TRBV6-2/TRBV6-3 | CASQSAPGSEKLFF | TGTGCCAGCCAGTCTGCGCCGGGGAGCGAAAAACTGTTTTTT
many | TRBD1 | TRBJ2-3 | TRBV4-2 | CASSQRDRYTDTQYF | TGTGCCAGCAGCCAACGGGACAGATACACAGATACGCAGTATTTT
few | . | TRBJ1-5 | TRBV28 | CASSPPGLFRRYSNQPQHF | TGTGCCAGCAGTCCGCCGGGGTTGTTTCGCAGATATAGCAATCAGCCCCAGCATTTT
. | . | TRBJ2-5 | TRBV2 | CASSETVTQYF | TGTGCCAGCAGTGAAACGGTGACCCAGTACTTC
many | . | TRBJ2-2 | TRBV20-1 | CSARAGIESTGELFF | TGCAGTGCTAGAGCGGGTATTGAGAGCACCGGGGAGCTGTTTTTT
. | . | TRBJ2-1 | TRBV10-2 | CASREGLGEQFF | TGCGCCAGCAGGGAGGGGTTGGGTGAGCAGTTCTTC
few | TRBD1 | TRBJ1-1 | TRBV28 | CASSPTGRKNTEAFF | TGTGCCAGCAGTCCGACAGGGAGAAAAAACACTGAAGCTTTCTTT
many | TRBD2 | TRBJ2-7 | TRBV10-3 | CAISEAPTSGSQYF | TGTGCCATCAGTGAGGCTCCGACTAGCGGGAGTCAGTACTTC
. | . | TRBJ2-3 | TRBV29-1 | CSANLAASTDTQYF | TGCAGCGCAAACCTCGCAGCTAGCACAGATACGCAGTATTTT
. | TRBD1 | TRBJ2-1 | TRBV6-6 | CVSRTGGDEQFF | TGTGTCAGCAGGACAGGGGGCGATGAGCAGTTCTTC
many | TRBD2 | TRBJ2-1 | TRBV4-2 | CASSQVGGLAGGFF | TGTGCCAGCAGCCAAGTCGGAGGACTAGCGGGGGGGTTCTTC
. | . | TRBJ2-7 | TRBV11-2 | CANNLNNIYEQYF | TGTGCCAACAACTTAAACAACATATACGAGCAGTACTTC
. | TRBD1 | TRBJ1-2 | TRBV10-3 | CAISDAEQGALPHGYTF | TGTGCCATCAGTGATGCGGAACAGGGGGCGCTCCCCCATGGCTACACCTTC
many | TRBD2 | TRBJ2-1 | TRBV11-2 | CASSPGGFYNEQFF | TGTGCCAGCAGCCCGGGAGGGTTCTACAATGAGCAGTTCTTC
. | . | TRBJ2-1 | TRBV20-1 | CSATVDGASSHNEQFF | TGCAGTGCCACCGTGGACGGGGCGAGCTCCCACAATGAGCAGTTCTTC
. | . | TRBJ1-5 | TRBV6-6 | CASSGRGVPYSNQPQHF | TGTGCCAGCAGTGGACGGGGGGTGCCTTATAGCAATCAGCCTCAGCATTTT
. | . | TRBJ2-1 | TRBV11-2 | CVCSLLDNERFF | TGTGTCTGCAGCCTATTGGACAATGAGCGGTTCTTC
. | TRBD1 | TRBJ2-1 | TRBV7-8 | CASTLDRDDEQFF | TGTGCCAGCACCTTGGACAGGGACGATGAGCAGTTCTTC
medium-sized | TRBD2 | TRBJ2-1 | TRBV11-2 | CASMGLPDEQFF | TGTGCCAGCATGGGACTACCTGACGAGCAGTTCTTC
many | TRBD2 | TRBJ2-3 | TRBV20-1 | CSARGALGSGDTDTQYF | TGCAGTGCTAGGGGAGCCCTGGGTAGCGGGGACACAGATACGCAGTATTTT
. | TRBD1 | TRBJ2-7 | TRBV10-3 | CASRQGYGEQYF | TGTGCCAGCAGACAGGGGTACGGCGAGCAATACTTC